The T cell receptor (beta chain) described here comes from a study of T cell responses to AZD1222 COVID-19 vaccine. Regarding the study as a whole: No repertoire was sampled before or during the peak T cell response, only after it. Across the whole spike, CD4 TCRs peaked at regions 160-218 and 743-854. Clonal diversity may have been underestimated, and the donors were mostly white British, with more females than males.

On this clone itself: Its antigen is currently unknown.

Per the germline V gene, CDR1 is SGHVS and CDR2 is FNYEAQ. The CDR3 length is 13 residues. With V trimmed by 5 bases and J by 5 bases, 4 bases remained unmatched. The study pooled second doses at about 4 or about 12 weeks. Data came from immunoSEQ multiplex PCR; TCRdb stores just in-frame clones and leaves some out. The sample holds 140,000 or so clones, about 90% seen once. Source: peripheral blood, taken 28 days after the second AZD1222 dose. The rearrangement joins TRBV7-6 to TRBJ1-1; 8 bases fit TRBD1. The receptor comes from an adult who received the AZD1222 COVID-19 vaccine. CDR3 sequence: CASSRTGSTEAFF. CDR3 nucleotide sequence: TGTGCCAGCAGCCGGACAGGGAGTACTGAAGCTTTCTTT.